This entry lists 9 T cell receptor beta chains sequenced from one sample in a study of T cells in Graves' hyperthyroidism and ophthalmopathy. Using RNA transcripts as the source, TCR beta CDR3 regions were amplified. The TCR CDR3 was amplified in a first-round RT-PCR using the HTBI primer set. TCRdb recomputed calls from the multiplex PCR reads with MiXCR, one row per CDR3 protein. The sample holds a few hundred thousand distinct CDR3 sequences; roughly 22% are singletons and the top ten take under 55%. Specimen: blood. The origin of the receptors is a woman in her 70s with Graves' ophthalmopathy.

This clonotype was seen repeatedly, ten times or more. This sequence joins TRBV28 and TRBJ2-7; D uncertain. The CDR3 runs 14 residues. V was cut by 8 bases and J by 5 bases, with 19 bases left in between. The germline V gene has CDR1 MDHEN and CDR2 SYDVKM. The CDR3 loop is CASRSPPDGNEQYF. As DNA, the CDR3 is TGTGCCAGCCGCTCCCCTCCAGACGGCAACGAGCAGTACTTC.

In its sample, this clonotype was seen many times. This chain connects TRBV7-2 to TRBJ2-1; D is tentatively TRBD1 or TRBD2 (5 bases each). The CDR3 contains 16 residues. Looked up from germline, CDR1 is SGHTA and CDR2 is FQGNSA. V lost 1 base and J 8 bases, leaving 18 bases between the germline ends. DNA for the CDR3: TGTGCCAGCAGCTTAGTCGTGACTCTAGGGACCCATGAGCAGTTCTTC. Protein product: CASSLVVTLGTHEQFF.

This clonotype was seen many times. The V gene is TRBV7-2, the J gene TRBJ1-6; 12 bases agree with TRBD1. In germline, CDR1 is SGHTA, CDR2 FQGNSA. V was clipped by 3 bases and J by 9 bases; unmatched bases: 3. The length of the CDR3 is 15 residues. The CDR3 loop reads CASSLGQGAGSPLHF. The CDR3, as DNA: TGTGCCAGCAGCTTGGGACAGGGGGCCGGTTCACCCCTCCACTTT.

The V call is TRBV28, the J call TRBJ1-1; D uncertain. The CDR3 spans 14 residues. Germline assignment: CDR1 MDHEN and CDR2 SYDVKM. The V gene lost 3 bases and the J gene lost 1 base, with 9 bases spanning the gap. CDR3 nucleotides: TGTGCCAGCAGTTTTCGGTATGGGAACACTGAAGCTTTCTTT. This gives the protein CASSFRYGNTEAFF.

This clonotype was detected many times. J is TRBJ2-7 and V is TRBV11-2, with a weak D call TRBD1 (5 bases). V lost 5 bases and J lost 5, with 13 bases in between. Per the germline V gene, CDR1 is SGHAT and CDR2 is FQNNGV. This CDR3 is 13 amino acids long. CDR3 in DNA: TGTGCCAGCAGCCCGACAGTACTCCACGAGCAGTACTTC. Translating it yields CASSPTVLHEQYF.

This clonotype was recorded a few times. The chain uses TRBV20-1 and TRBJ1-2, with 8 bases fitting TRBD1. The CDR3 runs to 14 residues. Germline V gene data show CDR1 as DFQATT and CDR2 as SNEGSKA (reference sequence). Losses at the gene ends were 1 base for V and 4 bases for J; bases not matched to a gene: 5. CDR3 DNA sequence: TGCAGTGCTAGAGGGCAGGGGGCGACCTATGGCTACACCTTC. Residues: CSARGQGATYGYTF.

This clonotype appeared a few times. The chain carries TRBV9 and TRBJ2-1; 7 bases are shared with TRBD2. From germline, CDR1 is SGDLS and CDR2 YYNGEE. V lost 7 bases to trimming and J lost 6 bases; unmatched junction nucleotides: 13. The CDR3 has 15 residues. The CDR3 spells CASGRGASGFNEQFF. DNA for the CDR3: TGTGCCAGCGGCCGTGGGGCTAGCGGCTTCAATGAGCAGTTCTTC.

This clonotype was picked up a small number of times. The chain links TRBV6-1 to TRBJ2-7, with unresolved D. This CDR3 has 14 amino acids. Trimming left V 5 bases short and J 6 bases short, with 17 bases between. The germline V gene encodes CDR1 MNHNS and CDR2 SASEGT. CDR3 nucleotide sequence: TGTGCCAGCAGTTTCCCCTCTACAACCCCCGAGCAGTACTTC. This encodes CASSFPSTTPEQYF.

The chain employs TRBV20-1 and TRBJ2-2; 12 positions match TRBD2. This CDR3 has 18 amino acids. Germline CDR1 reads DFQATT; CDR2 reads SNEGSKA (reference sequence). V gave up 2 bases and J gave up 0 bases; unmatched junction bases: 7. CDR3: CSARRLAGAHANTGELFF. Written as DNA, the CDR3 is TGCAGTGCTAGACGACTAGCGGGGGCTCACGCGAACACCGGGGAGCTGTTTTTT.